The rows below give T cell receptor beta chains drawn from one sample of a study of T-cell memory formation after mild COVID-19. TCRdb used MiXCR to reprocess the 5' RACE reads, holding one entry per CDR3 protein. The data show 120,000 or so distinct CDR3 sequences, with roughly 6% seen just once and 2.2% held by the top ten. Sequencing was done on a sample of PBMCs or a T cell subset sorted from them (not recorded which). Source of these receptors: an adult woman who had mild COVID-19 (a few samples of this study predate the infection). Cell type and time point are not known. Each CDR3 is given with its conserved first and last residue. The D gene is left open where the match is weak. Some rows have no size entry. The others give once, few or many, or a class for an expanded clone.

D	size	V	J	DNA	CDR3
TRBD2	.	TRBV5-4	TRBJ2-2	TGTGCCAGCAGGCGCGGGGGGGCACGAACCGGGGAGCTGTTTTTT	CASRRGGARTGELFF
TRBD1	.	TRBV4-1	TRBJ1-5	TGCGCCAGCAGCCAAGGGGGACAGGGCCGAAATCAGCCCCAGCATTTT	CASSQGGQGRNQPQHF
.	many	TRBV29-1	TRBJ2-5	TGCAGCGCCGAGGAGGGGCACGAGACCCAGTACTTC	CSAEEGHETQYF
TRBD2	few	TRBV7-8	TRBJ2-3	TGTGCCAGCAGCCCAATGGGTCTAGCGGGCGCCAGCACAGATACGCAGTATTTT	CASSPMGLAGASTDTQYF
.	few	TRBV30	TRBJ2-3	TGTGCCTGGAGTGGGACGAGTCCAGATACGCAGTATTTT	CAWSGTSPDTQYF
TRBD1	.	TRBV7-9	TRBJ1-4	TGTGCCAGCAGCTTCGACCGACAGGGGGCTGAAAAACTGTTTTTT	CASSFDRQGAEKLFF
.	many	TRBV7-9	TRBJ2-3	TGTGCCAGCAGCTTACCCCCCGGAGGGATCCATACGCAGTATTTT	CASSLPPGGIHTQYF
TRBD2	.	TRBV5-5	TRBJ2-4	TGTGCCAGCAGCCTTCTAGCGGGGGACCCTTCAGCCAAAAACATTCAGTACTTC	CASSLLAGDPSAKNIQYF
.	.	TRBV20-1	TRBJ1-1	TGCAGTGCTTCACAGGGTTATACTGAAGCTTTCTTT	CSASQGYTEAFF
.	many	TRBV5-1	TRBJ1-1	TGCGCCAGCAGCCCGACCCCACAGGGTTCAAACACTGAAGCTTTCTTT	CASSPTPQGSNTEAFF
TRBD1	.	TRBV7-9	TRBJ1-1	TGTGCCAGCAGTCCTTCTCAGACAGGGTTGGGCACTGAAGCTTTCTTT	CASSPSQTGLGTEAFF
.	few	TRBV4-1	TRBJ2-6	TGCGCCAGCAGAACAGGATGGGTCTCTGGGGCCAACGTCCTGACTTTC	CASRTGWVSGANVLTF
.	many	TRBV12-3/TRBV12-4	TRBJ1-1	TGTGCCAGCAGTAAGGACAGCGTTCAGAACACTGAAGCTTTCTTT	CASSKDSVQNTEAFF
TRBD1	many	TRBV7-6	TRBJ1-1	TGTGCCAGCAGCTTAATTCAGGGGGGGAACGCTGAAGCTTTCTTT	CASSLIQGGNAEAFF
.	few	TRBV4-1	TRBJ2-3	TGCGCCAGCAGCCAAGGGGGGGCGGGGCCAGATACGCAGTATTTT	CASSQGGAGPDTQYF
.	.	TRBV6-1	TRBJ2-7	TGTGCCAGCAGTGAAGTCAGACAGTCCGCCTACGAGCAGTACTTC	CASSEVRQSAYEQYF
.	few	TRBV29-1	TRBJ2-3	TGCAGCGTTGGGGGGGCCTCCACAGATACGCAGTATTTT	CSVGGASTDTQYF
.	few	TRBV12-3/TRBV12-4	TRBJ1-1	TGTGCCAGCAGTTTGCCACCGAACACTGAAGCTTTCTTT	CASSLPPNTEAFF
TRBD1	.	TRBV18	TRBJ1-2	TGTGCCAGCTCACGATCGGGACAGGGCGTAAATGGCTACACCTTC	CASSRSGQGVNGYTF
.	few	TRBV6-2/TRBV6-3	TRBJ2-7	TGTGCCAGCAGACTCGGACAAACCTACGAGCAGTACTTC	CASRLGQTYEQYF
.	few	TRBV20-1	TRBJ2-5	TGCAGTGCTAGAGACCAACTAGCCGCAGAGACCCAGTACTTC	CSARDQLAAETQYF
TRBD1	.	TRBV19	TRBJ2-2	TGTGCCACCGGGGACAGGGTTAACACCGGGGAGCTGTTTTTT	CATGDRVNTGELFF
TRBD1	many	TRBV5-1	TRBJ1-2	TGCGCCAGCAGCGGGGACAGGGGGCTTAACTATGGCTACACCTTC	CASSGDRGLNYGYTF
.	few	TRBV7-9	TRBJ2-1	TGTGCCAGCAGTCTCAGCTCGACCCAAGTAGGTGAGCAGTTCTTC	CASSLSSTQVGEQFF
.	.	TRBV7-3	TRBJ2-3	TGTGCCAGCAGCCAGACCGGGACATCGGCAGATACGCAGTATTTT	CASSQTGTSADTQYF
.	.	TRBV7-8	TRBJ2-2	TGTGCCAGCAGCTTAGTGCTGGGGTTCTGGACCGGGGAGCTGTTTTTT	CASSLVLGFWTGELFF
.	.	TRBV6-6	TRBJ1-1	TGTGCCAGCAGTTACTTGGCTCATAAGTTGAACACTGAAGCTTTCTTT	CASSYLAHKLNTEAFF
.	.	TRBV7-8	TRBJ2-5	TGTGCCAGCAGCACCGGGGACACCAAAGAGACCCAGTACTTC	CASSTGDTKETQYF
.	few	TRBV6-2/TRBV6-3	TRBJ1-5	TGTGCCAGCAGGATCAGGCCTAGCAATCAGCCCCAGCATTTT	CASRIRPSNQPQHF
.	.	TRBV7-9	TRBJ2-7	TGTGCCAGCAGCTTAGGCAGTCTCTCCGTACAATACGAGCAGTACTTC	CASSLGSLSVQYEQYF
.	.	TRBV20-1	TRBJ1-1	TGCAGTGCTATTTTCGCCTCCATGAACACTGAAGCTTTCTTT	CSAIFASMNTEAFF
.	few	TRBV3-1	TRBJ2-1	TGTGCCAGCAGCCAAGGGGGGCCGAGTGAGCAGTTCTTC	CASSQGGPSEQFF
TRBD2	many	TRBV2	TRBJ2-1	TGTGCCAGCAGTGAGGAAGCGGGAGGGCGAAGTGAGCAGTTCTTC	CASSEEAGGRSEQFF
.	.	TRBV12-3/TRBV12-4	TRBJ2-3	TGTGCCAGCAGCCAGAGGGACTCCCGTAGCACAGATACGCAGTATTTT	CASSQRDSRSTDTQYF
.	few	TRBV19	TRBJ1-1	TGTGCCAGTAGTCTTGCGGACGGCTTTGAAGCTTTCTTT	CASSLADGFEAFF
TRBD1	few	TRBV6-5	TRBJ1-1	TGTGCCAGCAGTGACGACAGGGGGAGGACTGAAGCTTTCTTT	CASSDDRGRTEAFF
.	.	TRBV9	TRBJ2-3	TGTGCCAGCAGCCCCCGCTTGCAGGGAGCAGATACGCAGTATTTT	CASSPRLQGADTQYF
TRBD2	many	TRBV4-2	TRBJ2-5	TGTGCCAGCAGCCCAGGGACTATAGGAGTGGAGACCCAGTACTTC	CASSPGTIGVETQYF
TRBD1	few	TRBV7-8	TRBJ1-3	TGTGCCAGCAGCTTAAGTCTAACAGGGGGCGGAAACACCATATATTTT	CASSLSLTGGGNTIYF
.	many	TRBV11-3	TRBJ2-5	TGTGCCAGCAGCTATACTTATAGTGCGGAGACCCAGTACTTC	CASSYTYSAETQYF
TRBD1	.	TRBV30	TRBJ2-7	TGTGCCTGGAGTGTACAGGGGGGAGGATACGAGCAGTACTTC	CAWSVQGGGYEQYF
.	many	TRBV5-1	TRBJ2-7	TGCGCCAGCAGCTTGGACATGGGACAACGCCGAGCCTACGAGCAGTACTTC	CASSLDMGQRRAYEQYF
TRBD1	.	TRBV29-1	TRBJ2-5	TGCAGCGTTCGGAAACCCGACAGGGGGCGCCAAGAGACCCAGTACTTC	CSVRKPDRGRQETQYF
.	few	TRBV7-2	TRBJ2-5	TGTGCCAGCAGCCCGCTTATGGAGACCCAGTACTTC	CASSPLMETQYF
TRBD2	many	TRBV7-9	TRBJ2-2	TGTGCCAGCAGCTTATACAGCGGGAGGGTCGGCACCGGGGAGCTGTTTTTT	CASSLYSGRVGTGELFF
TRBD1	many	TRBV18	TRBJ1-2	TGTGCCAGCTCACCACCGGTGGGGACAGGGATCGATGGCTACACCTTC	CASSPPVGTGIDGYTF
TRBD2	many	TRBV7-3	TRBJ2-3	TGTGCCAGCAGCCGACTAGCGGGAGGCCCGGGCACAGATACGCAGTATTTT	CASSRLAGGPGTDTQYF
TRBD1	few	TRBV27	TRBJ1-4	TGTGCCAGCAGTGGGCTTGGGACAGGGGATGAAAAACTGTTTTTT	CASSGLGTGDEKLFF
TRBD1	.	TRBV7-2	TRBJ1-4	TGTGCCAGCGATGGACAGGGGCCGGTCCCAACTAATGAAAAACTGTTTTTT	CASDGQGPVPTNEKLFF
.	.	TRBV5-1	TRBJ1-1	TGCGCCAGCAGCTCTTGGACACTGAACACTGAAGCTTTCTTT	CASSSWTLNTEAFF
TRBD1	.	TRBV9	TRBJ1-1	TGTGCCAGCAGCGCGGGGACAGCAAGAATGAACACTGAAGCTTTCTTT	CASSAGTARMNTEAFF
.	few	TRBV4-2	TRBJ1-1	TGTGCCAGCAGCCAAGAAACTGTGCCGCTAGAAGCTTTCTTT	CASSQETVPLEAFF
TRBD1	.	TRBV5-1	TRBJ2-1	TGCGCCAGCAGCGTCGCTCAGACAGGGCCCCTAAAGATCTTC	CASSVAQTGPLKIF
TRBD2	many	TRBV9	TRBJ2-3	TGTGCCAGCAGCGTAGCCATGCTAGCGGGGACAGATACGCAGTATTTT	CASSVAMLAGTDTQYF
.	.	TRBV7-6	TRBJ1-6	TGTGCCAGCAGCTTAGCATCTGGGGTAAATTCACCCCTCCACTTT	CASSLASGVNSPLHF
TRBD2	.	TRBV7-2	TRBJ2-7	TGTGCCAGCCGAACTACTAGCGGGAGGGCCGACGAGCAGTACTTC	CASRTTSGRADEQYF
TRBD2	many	TRBV5-1	TRBJ2-7	TGCGCCAGCAGCTTGGCCGGGACTAGCGGGAGAGAGGAGCAGTACTTC	CASSLAGTSGREEQYF